The 32 T cell receptor beta chains given below trace back to one sample, sequenced in a study of blood T cell repertoires in COVID-19 (dated by TCRdb to the early 2020s). The receptor library was made with the immunoSEQ multiplex PCR assay. TCRdb provides this immuneACCESS table in a form limited to in-frame rearrangements. Some clones are lacking; in checked studies, under half of them reflect an unresolved V gene, and why the rest are absent is not known. The sample table records 110,000 or so clones; about nine tenths of these occur just once. The top ten clonotypes cover 2.4% of the sample. The sequenced material came from peripheral blood. Receptors were obtained from a human donor in a cohort sampled during active COVID-19.

The CDR3 here is CASSLDSSSGRASLYNEQFF. In DNA form, the CDR3 reads TGTGCCAGCAGCTTAGATTCTTCTAGCGGGAGGGCTTCCTTATACAATGAGCAGTTCTTC. The chain carries TRBV11-2 and TRBJ2-1, with 12 nucleotides matching TRBD2. CDR1 is SGHAT and CDR2 is FQNNGV in the germline V gene. The CDR3 totals 20 residues. Trimming at V came to 0 bases and at J to 4 bases, leaving 13 bases not matched to a gene.

CDR3 sequence reads: CASTQRGSSLEGYTF. The CDR3 nucleotides read TGCGCCAGCACCCAAAGAGGGAGTAGTCTGGAAGGCTACACCTTC. The chain has TRBV5-1 and TRBJ1-2; D gene uncertain. Germline loops: CDR1 SGHRS, CDR2 YFSETQ. Trimming removed 6 bases from V and 8 bases from J, with 23 bases in between. The CDR3 loop spans 15 amino acids.

The gene calls are TRBV12-3 or TRBV12-4 and TRBJ1-3, with D unclear. The CDR3 contains 12 residues. V lost 7 bases and J lost 2, with 6 bases in between. CDR3 DNA sequence: TGTGCCAGCAAGGGAGCTGGAAACACCATATATTTT. This sequence encodes CASKGAGNTIYF.

This clone was seen only a few times. This chain connects TRBV10-1 to TRBJ1-6; 7 nucleotides match TRBD1. The V gene end was trimmed by 6 bases and the J gene end by 3 bases; junction bases not matched to a gene: 11. The CDR3 is 17 residues long. Germline V lookup: CDR1 WNHNN, CDR2 SYGVQD (reference sequence). CDR3 sequence: CASREPRTGDYNSPLHF. CDR3 DNA: TGCGCCAGCAGAGAGCCCCGGACAGGAGACTATAATTCACCCCTCCACTTT.

The chain is built from TRBV6-5 and TRBJ1-1, with a possible D match to TRBD1 (5 bases). Per the germline V gene, CDR1 is MNHEY and CDR2 is SVGAGI. The CDR3 runs to 13 residues. V shed 2 bases and J shed 7 bases, with 11 bases lying between them. The CDR3 nucleotides are TGTGCCAGCAGTTACGAGCGGAGGGGTGAAGCTTTCTTT. It yields the protein CASSYERRGEAFF.

The rearrangement joins TRBV19 to TRBJ2-3, with 7 bases aligning to TRBD1. Looked up from germline, CDR1 is LNHDA and CDR2 is SQIVND (reference sequence). This CDR3 contains 15 residues. The ends lost 2 bases at V and 3 bases at J; junction bases unmatched: 5. In DNA, the CDR3 is TGTGCCAGTAGTATAACAGGGGCTTGGACAGATACGCAGTATTTT. Protein sequence: CASSITGAWTDTQYF.

The chain joins TRBV2 to TRBJ1-4; 8 positions agree with TRBD1. CDR3 length: 15 residues. In germline, CDR1 is SNHLY, CDR2 FYNNEI. Germline trimming cut 6 bases from V and 5 bases from J; bases unmatched to any gene: 8. CDR3 region: CASSRGTGKNEKLFF. The CDR3 DNA reads TGTGCCAGCAGCAGAGGGACAGGAAAAAATGAAAAACTGTTTTTT. The whole variable domain, remainder taken from reference TRBV2 and TRBJ1-4, is EPEVTQTPSHQVTQMGQEVILRCVPISNHLYFYWYRQILGQKVEFLVSFYNNEISEKSEIFDDQFSVERPDGSNFTLKIRSTKLEDSAMYFCASSRGTGKNEKLFFGSGTQLSVL.

This chain links TRBV24-1 with TRBJ1-5; D remains unclear. V was clipped by 4 bases and J by 6 bases, with 9 bases between them. Germline V gene sequence: CDR1 KGHDR, CDR2 SFDVKD. The length of the CDR3 is 13 residues. CDR3 protein: CATSEDSFQPQHF. CDR3 coding DNA: TGTGCCACCAGTGAGGACTCATTTCAGCCCCAGCATTTT.

The chain has TRBV5-4 and TRBJ2-7; 9 bases fit TRBD1. The CDR3 contains 16 residues. Trimming removed 1 base from V and 5 bases from J; junction bases left unmatched: 10. The germline CDR1 and CDR2 sequences are SGHNT and YYREEE (reference sequence). CDR3 region: CASSLPSGQGVNEQYF. The DNA for the CDR3 is TGTGCCAGCAGCTTGCCCTCGGGACAGGGTGTCAACGAGCAGTACTTC.

The V gene is TRBV6-5, the J gene TRBJ1-2; 8 nucleotides align to TRBD1. Per germline, CDR1 MNHEY and CDR2 SVGAGI. This CDR3 has 15 amino acids. With 5 bases clipped from V and 2 bases from J, the junction kept 7 bases outside the gene matches. The CDR3 sequence: CASSPRTGWNYGYTF. The DNA for the CDR3 is TGTGCCAGCAGTCCGCGGACAGGGTGGAACTATGGCTACACCTTC.

This clone was found once. V and J are TRBV7-9 and TRBJ2-3, with a weak D call TRBD1 (6 bases). Germline CDR1 reads SEHNR; CDR2 reads FQNEAQ (reference sequence). The CDR3 extends over 19 amino acids. V lost 5 bases to trimming and J lost 4 bases, with 28 bases between them. The CDR3 region is CASSQKSWTDLLRPDTQYF. The CDR3 DNA sequence: TGTGCCAGCAGCCAAAAATCATGGACAGATCTGCTACGCCCAGATACGCAGTATTTT.

This chain connects TRBV29-1 to TRBJ1-1; D remains ambiguous. V was pared by 7 bases and J by 1 base, with 7 bases between. The CDR3 extends over 11 amino acids. CDR1 is SQVTM, CDR2 ANQGSEA, per germline. The DNA for the CDR3 is TGCAGCGCTATCTGGAACACTGAAGCTTTCTTT. Protein sequence: CSAIWNTEAFF.

The chain has TRBV2 and TRBJ2-1, with 7 bases that match TRBD2. Germline V gene data show CDR1 as SNHLY and CDR2 as FYNNEI. V shed 8 bases, J shed 2 bases, and the junction held 12 bases outside the gene matches. The CDR3 is 16 residues long. Here the CDR3 reads CASSDALAVTYNEQFF. The CDR3 coding sequence is TGTGCCAGCTCCGACGCGCTAGCGGTTACCTACAATGAGCAGTTCTTC.

The chain couples TRBV9 to TRBJ1-2, with 7 bases fitting TRBD1. CDR1 and CDR2 (germline): SGDLS, YYNGEE. Trimming removed 0 bases from V and 0 bases from J; junction bases left unmatched: 5. This CDR3 is built from 16 residues. The chain's CDR3 is CASSVEGASTNYGYTF. In DNA, the CDR3 is TGTGCCAGCAGCGTAGAGGGGGCAAGTACTAACTATGGCTACACCTTC.

This chain joins TRBV5-1 and TRBJ2-7; D not resolved. The ends were cut back, 5 bases at V and 4 bases at J, with 16 bases in the middle. The CDR3 extends over 14 amino acids. Germline lookup yields CDR1 SGHRS and CDR2 YFSETQ. CDR3 nucleotides: TGCGCCAGCAGTCCGGGTCTACCCCCATACGAGCAGTACTTC. Protein: CASSPGLPPYEQYF.

V and J are TRBV29-1 and TRBJ2-3; D perhaps matches TRBD2 (6 bases). Germline assignment: CDR1 SQVTM and CDR2 ANQGSEA. V lost 5 bases to trimming and J lost 6 bases, with 27 bases between them. The CDR3 is made up of 17 amino acids. The chain's CDR3 is CSVLRPMGLQGGDTQYF. Here the CDR3 DNA reads TGCAGCGTTCTCCGTCCCATGGGACTCCAGGGAGGTGATACGCAGTATTTT.

This chain uses TRBV27 with TRBJ2-2; possibly TRBD1 for D (6 bases). This CDR3 is 17 amino acids long. From germline, CDR1 is MNHEY and CDR2 SMNVEV (reference sequence). V lost 1 base, J lost 5 bases, and 17 bases lay in between. The CDR3 protein is CASSLFGQGLGTGELFF. DNA of the CDR3: TGTGCCAGCAGTTTATTTGGCCAGGGGCTAGGAACCGGGGAGCTGTTTTTT.

The chain links TRBV19 to TRBJ1-1; the D is unclear. V lost 5 bases and J 1 base, leaving 14 bases between the germline ends. Germline V gene sequence: CDR1 LNHDA, CDR2 SQIVND (reference sequence). The CDR3 is made up of 15 amino acids. The CDR3 protein is CASSLGGDTNTEAFF. The CDR3 nucleotides are TGTGCCAGTAGTCTAGGTGGAGATACGAACACTGAAGCTTTCTTT. Full variable domain (missing parts from reference TRBV19 and TRBJ1-1): DGGITQSPKYLFRKEGQNVTLSCEQNLNHDAMYWYRQDPGQGLRLIYYSQIVNDFQKGDIAEGYSVSREKKESFPLTVTSAQKNPTAFYLCASSLGGDTNTEAFFGQGTRLTVV.

The chain uses TRBV2 and TRBJ1-2; the D gene is possibly TRBD1 (6 bases). Per germline, CDR1 SNHLY and CDR2 FYNNEI. V was clipped by 9 bases and J by 4 bases, with 12 bases between them. CDR3 length: 12 residues. CDR3 sequence: CASQGLGYGYTF. The CDR3 coding sequence is TGTGCCAGTCAGGGGCTTGGCTATGGCTACACCTTC.

This sequence joins TRBV5-1 and TRBJ2-7; 12 bases agree with TRBD2. In germline, CDR1 is SGHRS, CDR2 YFSETQ. Losses at the gene ends were 4 bases for V and 0 bases for J; bases not matched to a gene: 8. The CDR3 sequence is 17 residues long. Here the CDR3 reads CASSRRTSGAGSYEQYF. CDR3 DNA: TGCGCCAGCAGCAGGAGGACTAGCGGGGCTGGCTCCTACGAGCAGTACTTC.

This chain joins TRBV5-1 and TRBJ1-6, with TRBD1 as a possible D gene (6 bases). The CDR3 spans 16 residues. Germline CDR1 SGHRS, CDR2 YFSETQ. The V end lost 2 bases, the J end lost 5 bases, and 14 bases lay between the germline ends. CDR3 DNA: TGCGCCAGCAGCTTCGCACTACAGGGAGATAATTCACCCCTCCACTTT. Protein: CASSFALQGDNSPLHF. Variable domain in full (rest from reference TRBV5-1 and TRBJ1-6): KAGVTQTPRYLIKTRGQQVTLSCSPISGHRSVSWYQQTPGQGLQFLFEYFSETQRNKGNFPGRFSGRQFSNSRSEMNVSTLELGDSALYLCASSFALQGDNSPLHFGNGTRLTVT.

CDR3 sequence (DNA): TGTGCCAGCACCTTGAGGGGACAGGGGAACACTGAAGCTTTCTTT. This codes for CASTLRGQGNTEAFF. This chain uses TRBV28 with TRBJ1-1; 9 positions agree with TRBD1. The CDR3 runs to 15 residues. Germline assignment: CDR1 MDHEN and CDR2 SYDVKM. The V and J ends lost 7 bases and 1 base, in that order; junction bases with no gene match: 7.

This clone was seen more than once but under ten times. The CDR3 bases are TGTGCCACCAGCAAGGAGCGGGGGTTCTACGAGCAGTACTTC. It is translated as CATSKERGFYEQYF. The V gene is TRBV15, the J gene TRBJ2-7, with 8 nucleotides matching TRBD2. CDR3 length equals 14 residues. Losses at the gene ends were 4 bases for V and 3 bases for J; bases not matched to a gene: 5. CDR1 is LNHNV and CDR2 is YYDKDF in the germline V gene (reference sequence). Drawing the rest from reference TRBV15 and TRBJ2-7, the complete variable domain is DAMVIQNPRYQVTQFGKPVTLSCSQTLNHNVMYWYQQKSSQAPKLLFHYYDKDFNNEADTPDNFQSRRPNTSFCFLDIRSPGLGDTAMYLCATSKERGFYEQYFGPGTRLTVT.

CDR3 DNA: TGTGCCAGCAGCTTTCGCCCGGGGACTAGCGGAACCTTACAAGAGACCCAGTACTTC. Translating gives CASSFRPGTSGTLQETQYF. The V call is TRBV5-6, the J call TRBJ2-5; 11 nucleotides agree with TRBD2. The length of the CDR3 is 19 residues. The V and J ends lost 2 bases and 2 bases, in that order; junction bases with no gene match: 14. CDR1 SGHDT and CDR2 YYEEEE come from the germline V gene. Full variable domain (rest looked up from reference TRBV5-6 and TRBJ2-5): DAGVTQSPTHLIKTRGQQVTLRCSPKSGHDTVSWYQQALGQGPQFIFQYYEEEERQRGNFPDRFSGHQFPNYSSELNVNALLLGDSALYLCASSFRPGTSGTLQETQYFGPGTRLLVL.

This sequence joins TRBV28 and TRBJ2-3; D gene ambiguous. Trimming removed 5 bases at V and 2 bases at J, with 11 bases between. This CDR3 has 14 residues. Germline values: CDR1 MDHEN, CDR2 SYDVKM. CDR3 amino acids: CASSPRVITDTQYF. CDR3 in DNA: TGTGCCAGCAGTCCCCGCGTTATCACAGATACGCAGTATTTT. The full variable domain, with the rest looked up from reference TRBV28 and TRBJ2-3, is DVKVTQSSRYLVKRTGEKVFLECVQDMDHENMFWYRQDPGLGLRLIYFSYDVKMKEKGDIPEGYSVSREKKERFSLILESASTNQTSMYLCASSPRVITDTQYFGPGTRLTVL.

The rearrangement uses TRBV2 and TRBJ1-4; TRBD1 matches at 11 bases. Germline V CDR1 and CDR2: SNHLY, FYNNEI. This CDR3 is 15 amino acids long. V lost 5 bases, J lost 7 bases, and 6 bases stayed unmatched. CDR3 sequence reads: CASSPPGQGGEKLFF. The CDR3 bases are TGTGCCAGCAGTCCACCGGGACAGGGGGGTGAAAAACTGTTTTTT.

This chain connects TRBV7-2 to TRBJ2-1; 7 bases map to TRBD2. The germline gives CDR1 SGHTA, CDR2 FQGNSA. CDR3 length: 15 amino acids. V dropped 5 bases and J dropped 0; count of bases not matched to a gene: 4. Here the CDR3 DNA reads TGTGCCAGCAGCCCATGGGGGGGCTCCTACAATGAGCAGTTCTTC. Protein: CASSPWGGSYNEQFF.

V and J are TRBV9 and TRBJ2-1, with TRBD2 as a possible D gene (7 bases). V lost 3 bases and J lost 6, with 16 bases in between. The V gene's germline CDR1 is SGDLS and CDR2 YYNGEE. The CDR3 is 15 residues long. CDR3 nucleotides: TGTGCCAGCAGCGGGGGGGCTAGCGGATCCAATGAGCAGTTCTTC. It codes for CASSGGASGSNEQFF.

The rearrangement links TRBV6-5 to TRBJ2-1; tentatively, D is TRBD2 (6 bases). The CDR3 is made up of 14 amino acids. V gave up 10 bases and J gave up 4 bases, with 17 bases separating them. Germline loops: CDR1 MNHEY, CDR2 SVGAGI. The CDR3 bases are TGTGCCACCGCCCGGGACTTAACATACAATGAGCAGTTCTTC. Protein product: CATARDLTYNEQFF.

This clone has a single count. J is TRBJ2-4 and V is TRBV6-1; 8 bases match TRBD1. Germline V gene lookup returns CDR1 MNHNS and CDR2 SASEGT. Trimming removed 0 bases from V and 7 bases from J; junction bases left unmatched: 5. The CDR3 runs 15 residues. The CDR3 region has the DNA TGTGCCAGCAGTGAAGCAACAGGGGGTAGGAACATTCAGTACTTC. It encodes CASSEATGGRNIQYF.

In regard to this clone: At one of its ends the junction is not consistent with the germline gene, which may arise from a read error. The V gene is TRBV7-9, the J gene TRBJ1-2, with 7 bases identical to TRBD1. The CDR3 is 15 residues long. The germline V gene has CDR1 SEHNR and CDR2 FQNEAQ (reference sequence). The CDR3, as DNA: TGTGCCAGCAGCCTAGCCGGGACCTCAGGGGGTGGCTACACCTTC. Its protein product is CASSLAGTSGGGYTF.

The gene calls are TRBV14 and TRBJ2-1; the D gene is possibly TRBD1 (5 bases). Trimming took 0 bases from V and 4 from J, leaving 7 bases between them. The CDR3 runs to 14 residues. CDR1 and CDR2 from the germline V gene are SGHDN and FVKESK. CDR3 nucleotides: TGTGCCAGCAGCCAAGAAGGGGCTTACAATGAGCAGTTCTTC. It translates to CASSQEGAYNEQFF.